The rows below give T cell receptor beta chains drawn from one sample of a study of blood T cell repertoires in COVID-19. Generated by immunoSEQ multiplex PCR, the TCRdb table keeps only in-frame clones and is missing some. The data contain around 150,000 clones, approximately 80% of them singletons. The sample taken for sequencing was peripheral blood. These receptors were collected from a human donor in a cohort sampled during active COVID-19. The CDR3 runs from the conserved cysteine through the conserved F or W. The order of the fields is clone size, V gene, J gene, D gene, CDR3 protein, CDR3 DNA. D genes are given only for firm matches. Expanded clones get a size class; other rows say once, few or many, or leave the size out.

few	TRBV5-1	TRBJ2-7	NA	CASSLAGLSYEQYF	TGCGCCAGCAGCTTGGCGGGACTCTCCTACGAGCAGTACTTC
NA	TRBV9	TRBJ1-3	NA	CASSVDPEPGGNTIYF	TGTGCCAGCAGCGTAGACCCCGAACCGGGGGGAAACACCATATATTTT
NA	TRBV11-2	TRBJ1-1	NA	CASSRLDTEAFF	TGTGCCAGCAGCCGATTAGACACTGAAGCTTTCTTT
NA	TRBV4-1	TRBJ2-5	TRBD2	CASSQGLLAGDQETQYF	TGCGCCAGCAGCCAAGGCCTCCTAGCGGGGGACCAAGAGACCCAGTACTTC
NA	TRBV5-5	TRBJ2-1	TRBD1	CASSMGGQVYNEQFF	TGTGCCAGCAGCATGGGGGGACAGGTCTACAATGAGCAGTTCTTC
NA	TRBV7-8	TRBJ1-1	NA	CASSLFSSSEAFF	TGTGCCAGCAGCTTATTTAGTTCGTCTGAAGCTTTCTTT
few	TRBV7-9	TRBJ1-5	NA	CASSRTDSNQPQHF	TGTGCCAGCAGCCGGACAGATAGCAATCAGCCCCAGCATTTT
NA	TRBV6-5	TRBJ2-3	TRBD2	CASSSGASTDTQYF	TGTGCCAGCAGTAGCGGGGCCTCCACGGATACGCAGTATTTT
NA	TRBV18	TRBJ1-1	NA	CASSFRQAEAFF	TGTGCCAGCTCATTTCGACAGGCTGAAGCTTTCTTT
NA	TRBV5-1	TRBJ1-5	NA	CASSLSGYSNQPQHF	TGCGCCAGCAGCTTGAGCGGATATAGCAATCAGCCCCAGCATTTT
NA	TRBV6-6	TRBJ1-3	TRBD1	CATTGASGNTIYF	TGTGCCACGACAGGGGCCTCTGGAAACACCATATATTTT
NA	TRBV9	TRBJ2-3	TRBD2	CASSASGGAADTQYF	TGTGCCAGCAGCGCTAGCGGGGGGGCCGCAGATACGCAGTATTTT
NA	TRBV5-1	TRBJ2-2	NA	CASISKSGTGELFF	TGCGCCAGCATATCCAAATCAGGGACCGGGGAGCTGTTTTTT
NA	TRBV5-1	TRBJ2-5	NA	CASSLMARGTQETQYF	TGCGCCAGCAGCTTGATGGCCCGAGGGACTCAAGAGACCCAGTACTTC
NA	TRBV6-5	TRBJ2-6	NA	CASSSPGSGANVLTF	TGTGCCAGCAGTTCCCCGGGCTCTGGGGCCAACGTCCTGACTTTC
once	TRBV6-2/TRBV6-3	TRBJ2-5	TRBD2	CASSYGGGAAETQYF	TGTGCCAGCAGTTACGGCGGGGGGGCCGCGGAGACCCAGTACTTC
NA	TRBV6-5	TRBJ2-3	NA	CASSYSRADTQYF	TGTGCCAGCAGTTACTCGAGAGCAGATACGCAGTATTTT
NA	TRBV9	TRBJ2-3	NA	CASSVDATGATQGTQYF	TGTGCCAGCAGCGTAGACGCCACCGGGGCCACACAGGGCACGCAGTATTTT
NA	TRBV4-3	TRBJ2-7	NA	CASSRDTNPYYEQYF	TGCGCCAGCAGCCGGGACACGAACCCCTACTACGAGCAGTACTTC
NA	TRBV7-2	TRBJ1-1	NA	CASSSMGGGQAEAFF	TGTGCCAGCAGCTCCATGGGGGGTGGTCAGGCTGAAGCTTTCTTT
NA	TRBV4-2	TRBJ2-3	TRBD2	CASSRTSGSDTQYF	TGTGCCAGCAGCCGGACTAGCGGTAGCGATACGCAGTATTTT
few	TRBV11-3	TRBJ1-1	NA	CASSLFTPGAIGWTEAFF	TGTGCCAGCAGCTTATTTACCCCAGGGGCTATAGGGTGGACTGAAGCTTTCTTT
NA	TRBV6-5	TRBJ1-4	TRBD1	CASSRGQTTNEKLFF	TGTGCCAGCAGTCGGGGACAGACAACTAATGAAAAACTGTTTTTT
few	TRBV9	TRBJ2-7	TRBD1	CASSAGQGRLYEQYF	TGTGCCAGCAGCGCTGGACAGGGTCGGCTCTACGAGCAGTACTTC
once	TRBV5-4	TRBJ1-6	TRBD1	CASSLKGQGRNSPLHF	TGTGCCAGCAGCTTAAAGGGACAGGGCCGGAATTCACCCCTCCACTTT
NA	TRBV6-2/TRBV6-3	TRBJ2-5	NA	CASSSFSSVFQETQYF	TGTGCCAGCAGTTCCTTCTCTAGCGTATTCCAAGAGACCCAGTACTTC
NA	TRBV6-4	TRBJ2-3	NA	CASSLDLAPLDTQYF	TGTGCCAGCAGTCTAGATCTAGCCCCCCTCGATACGCAGTATTTT
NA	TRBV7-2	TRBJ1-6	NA	CASSSSGGRDSPLHF	TGTGCCAGCAGCTCGTCCGGGGGGCGCGATTCACCCCTCCACTTT
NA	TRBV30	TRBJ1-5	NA	CAWSDRENQPQHF	TGTGCCTGGAGTGATCGGGAAAATCAGCCCCAGCATTTT
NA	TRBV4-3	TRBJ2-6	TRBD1	CASSPEGAGANVLTF	TGCGCCAGCAGCCCCGAGGGGGCCGGGGCCAACGTCCTGACTTTC
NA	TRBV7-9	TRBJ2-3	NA	CASSLSIGSGSTDTQYF	TGTGCCAGCAGCCTCTCTATAGGGTCGGGGAGCACAGATACGCAGTATTTT
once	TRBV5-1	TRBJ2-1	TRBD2	CASSRTSGGYEQFF	TGCGCCAGCAGCCGGACTAGCGGGGGATATGAGCAGTTCTTC
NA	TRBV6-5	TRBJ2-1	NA	CASKIDWSSYNEQFF	TGTGCCAGCAAAATTGACTGGAGCTCCTACAATGAGCAGTTCTTC
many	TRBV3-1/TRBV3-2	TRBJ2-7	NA	CASSHGTEQYF	TGTGCCAGCAGCCACGGGACAGAGCAGTACTTC
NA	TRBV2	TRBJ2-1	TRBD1	CASSEALLQGPYNEQFF	TGTGCCAGCAGTGAAGCGCTCTTACAGGGGCCATACAATGAGCAGTTCTTC
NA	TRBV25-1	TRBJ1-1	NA	CASSKTVMNTEAFF	TGTGCCAGCAGTAAGACAGTTATGAACACTGAAGCTTTCTTT
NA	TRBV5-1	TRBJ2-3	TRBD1	CATAPGQGFFTDTQYF	TGCGCCACCGCGCCGGGACAGGGGTTTTTCACAGATACGCAGTATTTT
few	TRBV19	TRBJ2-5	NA	CASSLPGKQETQYF	TGTGCCAGTAGTTTACCAGGGAAGCAAGAGACCCAGTACTTC
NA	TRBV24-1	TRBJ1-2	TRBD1	CATSESGQGYGYTF	TGTGCCACCAGTGAGTCGGGACAGGGTTATGGCTACACCTTC
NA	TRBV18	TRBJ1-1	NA	CASSPARANTEAFF	TGTGCCAGCTCACCGGCCAGGGCGAACACTGAAGCTTTCTTT
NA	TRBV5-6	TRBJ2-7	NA	CASSEGGRPTYEQYF	TGTGCCAGCAGCGAAGGAGGTAGGCCGACCTACGAGCAGTACTTC
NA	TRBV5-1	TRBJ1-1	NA	CASSLVTRNTEAFF	TGCGCCAGCAGCTTGGTTACTCGGAACACTGAAGCTTTCTTT
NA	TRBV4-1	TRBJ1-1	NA	CASSHPIRGTEAFF	TGCGCCAGCAGCCACCCTATACGGGGGACTGAAGCTTTCTTT
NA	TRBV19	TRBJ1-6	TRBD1	CASRSTGGNSPLHF	TGTGCCAGTAGGTCGACAGGGGGTAATTCACCCCTCCACTTT
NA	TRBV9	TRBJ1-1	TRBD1	CASSVAGGSEAFF	TGTGCCAGCAGCGTAGCAGGGGGCTCTGAAGCTTTCTTT